The source of this T cell receptor (beta chain) is a study of CD8+ T cells in alopecia areata (dated by TCRdb to 2016 to 2018). Concerning the study at large: Treated patients were enrolled in an open-label pilot trial of oral tofacitinib, 5 to 10 mg twice daily, for moderate-to-severe alopecia areata. Tofacitinib-treated patients had biopsies at baseline and at 4 and 24 weeks of treatment, with a later scalp biopsy in several patients. In humans, TCRbeta sequencing was performed on scalp tissue and on sorted CD4+ and CD8+ peripheral blood T cells from healthy controls and from patients with patchy or totalis/universalis alopecia areata. Tofacitinib was administered for 6 to 18 months, and 6 months of follow-up off drug were then conducted to assess delayed response and recurrence. TCRbeta CDR3 regions were amplified by immunoSEQ multiplex PCR using 35 Vbeta forward and 13 Jbeta reverse primers. Clonality in the scalp was compared among normal scalp (n=4), patchy alopecia areata scalp (n=8), and alopecia totalis/universalis scalp (n=8). In both human patients and the C3H/HeJ mouse model, the study applied high-throughput TCRbeta sequencing to look at T cell clonal expansion in alopecia areata. Disease severity in treated patients was measured with the SALT score, which quantifies the percentage of affected scalp surface area. RNA was extracted with the PAXgene miRNA kit for fixed scalp, the miRNeasy kit for PBMCs, and the RNeasy kit for mouse skin. Here is what the overall study found, with its caveats: Resident alphabeta T cells in normal human skin are also sequenced, complicating scalp TCR repertoire analysis, unlike mouse skin dominated by gammadelta T cells. Scalp clonality and the number of expanded CD8+ clones among the top 100 scalp clones were significantly decreased by tofacitinib. Lesional scalp, especially in alopecia totalis/universalis, showed higher clonality and more expanded CD8+ clones than normal scalp, suggesting antigenic drive. Because the treated cohort was small and had just a single nonresponder, larger studies are needed to establish links between baseline CD8+ expansion and response. Shared TCR sequences between patients were less evident than in mice, which may be partly attributable to HLA diversity in the patient population. Many expanded lesional clones persisted in scalp and blood during tofacitinib treatment, which may partly explain relapse after stopping treatment.

The sample holds a few counts of this clone. Its antigen is currently not known. Base qualities are not recorded, but no much larger clone differs from it by a single base. At the junction V is shortened by 1 base and J by 0 bases, with 10 bases in between. From the cysteine through the phenylalanine, the CDR3 covers 15 amino acids. Only CDR3 DNA remains: 45 bases, in frame from the first base. Receptors were amplified or captured by the immunoSEQ multiplex PCR assay. To provide template for TCR sequencing, every sample had RNA extracted and reverse transcribed into cDNA. SuperScript III was used for first-strand cDNA synthesis, primed with a 2:1 mix of oligo-dT and random hexamers. Amplification bias was assessed with a synthetic immune receptor repertoire, and residual bias was removed computationally. Turning to the authors' computational methods: Raw reads were preprocessed for error removal, and CDR3 was defined according to IMGT conventions as running from the conserved cysteine to phenylalanine. Clonality was calculated as 1 minus Shannon entropy normalized by log2 of the number of productive unique TCRs. CD4 or CD8 identity of scalp clones was inferred by cross-referencing scalp TCRbeta sequences with sorted blood CD4 and CD8 repertoires. The immuneACCESS repertoire file appears here via TCRdb, limited to in-frame rearrangements. These files lack a portion of the clones; in checked studies, under half of the deficit traces to unresolved V genes, and the cause of the others is not known. The V and J calls and clone size come from that table; D and trimming were worked out from the DNA. The sample has 200,000 to 250,000 clones on record, 35% to 45% of them singletons. More than 0.4% of the sample lies in the top ten.

This sample's treatment or condition label indicates: oral pan-JAK inhibitor, 5-10 mg twice daily. Lesional scalp punch biopsies and peripheral blood were collected from alopecia areata patients. After PBMCs were isolated by density centrifugation and stained for CD3, CD4 and CD8, a FACSAria was used to sort CD4+ and CD8+ T cells. The sequencing here drew on CD4+ T cells sorted from blood, taken at approximately week 30, from a patient treated with tofacitinib. The receptor was isolated from a human donor with alopecia areata. This chain joins TRBV23-1 to TRBJ2-7; the D gene lacks a confident call. TRBV23-1 is an ORF; its function is uncertain. The nucleotide sequence is given as TGCGCCAGCAGTCAATTCTCTACGAGCTCCTACGAGCAGTACTTC. It codes for CASSQFSTSSYEQYF.